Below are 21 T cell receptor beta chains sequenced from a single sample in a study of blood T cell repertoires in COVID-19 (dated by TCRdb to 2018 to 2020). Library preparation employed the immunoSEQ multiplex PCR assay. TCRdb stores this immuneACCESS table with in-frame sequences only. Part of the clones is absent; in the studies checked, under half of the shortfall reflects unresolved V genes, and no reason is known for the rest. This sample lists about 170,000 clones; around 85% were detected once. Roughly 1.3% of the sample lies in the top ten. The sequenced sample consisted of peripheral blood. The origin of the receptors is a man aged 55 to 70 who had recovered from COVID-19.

CDR3 in DNA: TGTGCCAGCACCGACTCCGGGGGGCAAGCCTACAATGAGCAGTTCTTC. Translating gives CASTDSGGQAYNEQFF. The chain has TRBV2 and TRBJ2-1; a possible D gene is TRBD2 (7 bases). Germline values: CDR1 SNHLY, CDR2 FYNNEI. The CDR3 spans 16 residues. V lost 7 bases to trimming and J lost 2 bases, with 18 bases between them.

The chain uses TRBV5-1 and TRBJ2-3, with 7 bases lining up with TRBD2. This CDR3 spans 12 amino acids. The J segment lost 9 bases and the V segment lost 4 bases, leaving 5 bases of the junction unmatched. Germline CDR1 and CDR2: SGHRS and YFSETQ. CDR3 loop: CASSRGLETQYF. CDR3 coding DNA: TGCGCCAGCAGCAGAGGACTAGAAACGCAGTATTTT.

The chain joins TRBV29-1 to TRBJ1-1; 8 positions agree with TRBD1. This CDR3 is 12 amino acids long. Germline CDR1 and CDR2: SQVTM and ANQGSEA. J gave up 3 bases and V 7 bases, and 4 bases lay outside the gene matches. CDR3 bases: TGCAGCGGTGGACAGGGAGACACTGAAGCTTTCTTT. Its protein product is CSGGQGDTEAFF.

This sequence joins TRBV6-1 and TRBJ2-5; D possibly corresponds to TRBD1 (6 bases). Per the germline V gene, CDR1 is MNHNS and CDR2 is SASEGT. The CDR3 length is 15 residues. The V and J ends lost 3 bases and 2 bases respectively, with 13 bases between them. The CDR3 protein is CASSDQGTPQETQYF. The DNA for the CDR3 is TGTGCCAGCAGTGATCAGGGGACCCCTCAAGAGACCCAGTACTTC.

The chain's CDR3 is CASSLETGNSPLHF. CDR3 nucleotide sequence: TGTGCCAGCAGCTTGGAGACAGGGAATTCACCCCTCCACTTT. The gene calls are TRBV5-6 and TRBJ1-6, with 7 bases fitting TRBD1. CDR3 size: 14 residues. The germline V gene encodes CDR1 SGHDT and CDR2 YYEEEE. The ends lost 0 bases at V and 7 bases at J; junction bases unmatched: 1. The full variable domain, its missing parts supplied by reference TRBV5-6 and TRBJ1-6, is DAGVTQSPTHLIKTRGQQVTLRCSPKSGHDTVSWYQQALGQGPQFIFQYYEEEERQRGNFPDRFSGHQFPNYSSELNVNALLLGDSALYLCASSLETGNSPLHFGNGTRLTVT.

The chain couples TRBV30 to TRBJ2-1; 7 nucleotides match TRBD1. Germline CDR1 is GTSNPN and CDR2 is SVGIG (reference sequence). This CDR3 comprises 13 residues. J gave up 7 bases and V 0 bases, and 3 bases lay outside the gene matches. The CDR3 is CAWSVQDRNEQFF. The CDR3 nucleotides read TGTGCCTGGAGTGTACAGGACAGGAATGAGCAGTTCTTC. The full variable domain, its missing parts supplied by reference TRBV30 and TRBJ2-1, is SQTIHQWPATLVQPVGSPLSLECTVEGTSNPNLYWYRQAAGRGLQLLFYSVGIGQISSEVPQNLSASRPQDRQFILSSKKLLLSDSGFYLCAWSVQDRNEQFFGPGTRLTVL.

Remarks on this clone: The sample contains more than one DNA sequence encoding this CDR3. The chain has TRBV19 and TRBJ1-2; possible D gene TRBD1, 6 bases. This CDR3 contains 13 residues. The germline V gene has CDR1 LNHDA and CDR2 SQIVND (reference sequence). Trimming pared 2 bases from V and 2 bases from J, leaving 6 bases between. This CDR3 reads CASSIQGNYGYTF. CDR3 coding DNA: TGTGCCAGTAGTATACAGGGGAACTATGGCTACACCTTC.

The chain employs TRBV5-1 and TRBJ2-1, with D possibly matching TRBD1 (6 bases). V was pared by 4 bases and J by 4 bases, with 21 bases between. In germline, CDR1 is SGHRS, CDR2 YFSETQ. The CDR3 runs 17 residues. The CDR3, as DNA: TGCGCCAGCAGCCAAGGCGTCACAGGGTTGAGTTACAATGAGCAGTTCTTC. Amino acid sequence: CASSQGVTGLSYNEQFF.

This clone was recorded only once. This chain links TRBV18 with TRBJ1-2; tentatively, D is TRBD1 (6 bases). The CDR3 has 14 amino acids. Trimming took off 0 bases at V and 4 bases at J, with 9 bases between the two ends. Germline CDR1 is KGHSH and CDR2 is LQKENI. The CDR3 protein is CASSPPTGLYGYTF. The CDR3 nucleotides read TGTGCCAGCTCACCACCTACAGGGCTCTATGGCTACACCTTC.

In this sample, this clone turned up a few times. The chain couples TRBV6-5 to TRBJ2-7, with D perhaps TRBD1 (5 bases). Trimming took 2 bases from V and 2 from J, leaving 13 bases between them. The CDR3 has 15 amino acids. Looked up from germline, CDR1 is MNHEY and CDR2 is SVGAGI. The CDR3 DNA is TGTGCCAGCAGTTACATGGCAGGGCAACCCTACGAGCAGTACTTC. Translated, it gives CASSYMAGQPYEQYF.

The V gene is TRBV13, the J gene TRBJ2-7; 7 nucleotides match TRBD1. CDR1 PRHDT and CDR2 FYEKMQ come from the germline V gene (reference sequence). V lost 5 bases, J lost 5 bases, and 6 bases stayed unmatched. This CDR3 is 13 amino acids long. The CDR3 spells CASSATGYNEQYF. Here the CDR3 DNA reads TGTGCCAGCAGCGCGACAGGGTACAACGAGCAGTACTTC. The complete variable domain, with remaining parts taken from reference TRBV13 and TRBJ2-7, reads AAGVIQSPRHLIKEKRETATLKCYPIPRHDTVYWYQQGPGQDPQFLISFYEKMQSDKGSIPDRFSAQQFSDYHSELNMSSLELGDSALYFCASSATGYNEQYFGPGTRLTVT.

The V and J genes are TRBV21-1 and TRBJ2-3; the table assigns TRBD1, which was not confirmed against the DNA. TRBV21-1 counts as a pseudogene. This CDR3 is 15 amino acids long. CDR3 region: CASSNRDREADTQYF. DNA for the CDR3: TGTGCCAGCAGCAACCGGGACAGGGAGGCAGATACGCAGTATTTT.

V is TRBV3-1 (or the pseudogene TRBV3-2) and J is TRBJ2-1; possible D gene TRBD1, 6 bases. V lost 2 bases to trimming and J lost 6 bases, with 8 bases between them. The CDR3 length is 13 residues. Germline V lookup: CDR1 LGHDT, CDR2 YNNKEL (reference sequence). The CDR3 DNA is TGTGCCAGCAGCCAATTCAGGGGCAATGAGCAGTTCTTC. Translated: CASSQFRGNEQFF.

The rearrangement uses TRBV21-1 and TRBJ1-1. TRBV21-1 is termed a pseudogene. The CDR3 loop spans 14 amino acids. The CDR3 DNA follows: TGTGCCAGCAGCAAAGCGAGTCAGAACACTGAAGCTTTCTTT. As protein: CASSKASQNTEAFF.

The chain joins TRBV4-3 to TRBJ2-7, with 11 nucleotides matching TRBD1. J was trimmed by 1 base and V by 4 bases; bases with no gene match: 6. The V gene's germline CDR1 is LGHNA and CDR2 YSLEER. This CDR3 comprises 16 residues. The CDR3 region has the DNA TGCGCCAGCAGCCCGAGTGGGACAGGGGGTTCCTACGAGCAGTACTTC. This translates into CASSPSGTGGSYEQYF.

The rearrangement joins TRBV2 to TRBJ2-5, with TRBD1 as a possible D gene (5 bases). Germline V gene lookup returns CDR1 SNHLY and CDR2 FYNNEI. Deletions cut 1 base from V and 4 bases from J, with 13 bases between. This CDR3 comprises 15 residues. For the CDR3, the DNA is TGTGCCAGCAGTGAAGGGGGCACAGAAGGAGAGACCCAGTACTTC. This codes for CASSEGGTEGETQYF.

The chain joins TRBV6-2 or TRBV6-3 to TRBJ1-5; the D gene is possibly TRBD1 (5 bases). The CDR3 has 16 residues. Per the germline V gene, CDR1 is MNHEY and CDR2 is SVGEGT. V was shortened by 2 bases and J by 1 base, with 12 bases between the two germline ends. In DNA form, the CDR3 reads TGTGCCAGCAGTTACACCGGGGGGAAGAGCAATCAGCCCCAGCATTTT. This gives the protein CASSYTGGKSNQPQHF.

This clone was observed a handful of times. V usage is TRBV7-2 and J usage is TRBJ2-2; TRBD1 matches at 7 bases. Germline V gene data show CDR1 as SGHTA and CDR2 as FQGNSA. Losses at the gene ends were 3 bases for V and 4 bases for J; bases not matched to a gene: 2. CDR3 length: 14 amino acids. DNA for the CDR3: TGTGCCAGCAGCTTCAACAGGGGCACCGGGGAGCTGTTTTTT. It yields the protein CASSFNRGTGELFF.

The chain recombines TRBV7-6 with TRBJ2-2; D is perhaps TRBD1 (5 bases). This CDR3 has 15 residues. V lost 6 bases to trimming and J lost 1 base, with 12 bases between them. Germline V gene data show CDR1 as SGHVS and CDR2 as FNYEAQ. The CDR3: CASRPRAVNTGELFF. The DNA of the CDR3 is TGTGCCAGCAGACCCAGGGCTGTGAACACCGGGGAGCTGTTTTTT.

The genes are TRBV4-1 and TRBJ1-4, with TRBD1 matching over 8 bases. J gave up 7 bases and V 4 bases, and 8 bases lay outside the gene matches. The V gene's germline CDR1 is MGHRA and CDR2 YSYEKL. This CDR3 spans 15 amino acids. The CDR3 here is CASSPAPGQGEKLFF. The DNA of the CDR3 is TGCGCCAGCAGCCCCGCCCCTGGACAGGGTGAAAAACTGTTTTTT.

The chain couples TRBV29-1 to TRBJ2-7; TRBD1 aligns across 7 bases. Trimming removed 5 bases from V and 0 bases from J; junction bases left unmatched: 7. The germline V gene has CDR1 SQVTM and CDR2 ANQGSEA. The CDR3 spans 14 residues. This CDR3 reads CSVYNRGSSYEQYF. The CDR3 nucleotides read TGCAGCGTTTACAACAGGGGTAGCTCCTACGAGCAGTACTTC.